The 29 T cell receptor beta chains below were found in one sample sequenced in a study of early T cells in non-severe SARS-CoV-2 infection. MiXCR, applied by TCRdb to the 5' RACE reads, yields one record per CDR3 protein. The profile shows tens of thousands of distinct CDR3 sequences, 5% to 6.5% of them singletons. Sequenced material: whole blood. These receptors came from an adult who was a healthcare worker with PCR-confirmed SARS-CoV-2 infection or an uninfected control (not recorded which).

This chain joins TRBV6-2 or TRBV6-3 and TRBJ2-3; D possibly corresponds to TRBD2 (6 bases). Trimming cost V 6 bases and J 2 bases, with 9 bases left between them. Germline V lookup: CDR1 MNHEY, CDR2 SVGEGT. The CDR3 length is 13 residues. This chain's CDR3 is CASRGDFTDTQYF. The CDR3 DNA follows: TGTGCCAGCAGGGGGGACTTCACAGATACGCAGTATTTT.

In this sample, this clonotype turned up many times. This chain uses TRBV29-1 with TRBJ2-2, with D maybe TRBD1 (6 bases). The V and J ends lost 6 bases and 3 bases respectively, with 14 bases between them. CDR1 SQVTM and CDR2 ANQGSEA come from the germline V gene. The CDR3 has 14 residues. CDR3 residues: CSVAVQGYTGELFF. As DNA, the CDR3 is TGCAGCGTCGCGGTACAGGGTTACACCGGGGAGCTGTTTTTT.

This clonotype was picked up many times. The chain carries TRBV27 and TRBJ2-6; 10 nucleotides align to TRBD1. Germline-derived CDR1 and CDR2 are MNHEY and SMNVEV (reference sequence). This CDR3 is 18 amino acids long. V trimming: 1 base; J trimming: 1 base; junction bases outside the gene matches: 4. The CDR3 coding sequence is TGTGCCAGCAGTTTATGGGGGACAGGGGAGTCTGGGGCCAACGTCCTGACTTTC. The encoded protein is CASSLWGTGESGANVLTF.

This clonotype was seen a few times. The chain carries TRBV4-1 and TRBJ1-1; a possible D gene is TRBD1 (5 bases). V shed 4 bases and J shed 0 bases, with 12 bases lying between them. The CDR3 runs 15 residues. Germline assignment: CDR1 MGHRA and CDR2 YSYEKL. The CDR3 nucleotides are TGCGCCAGCAGCCGGGACCCTAACATGAACACTGAAGCTTTCTTT. Protein product: CASSRDPNMNTEAFF.

This clonotype was observed many times. The rearrangement uses TRBV6-1 and TRBJ2-5; perhaps TRBD2 as D (6 bases). Trimming took 1 base from V and 5 from J, leaving 17 bases between them. This CDR3 region has 16 residues. The V gene's germline CDR1 is MNHNS and CDR2 SASEGT. CDR3: CASSEGAGSGSETQYF. CDR3 in DNA: TGTGCCAGCAGTGAAGGGGCGGGTAGCGGCAGTGAGACCCAGTACTTC.

This clonotype came up many times. This sequence joins TRBV14 and TRBJ2-6; no definite D call. The germline V gene has CDR1 SGHDN and CDR2 FVKESK. This CDR3 has 16 residues. Trimming cost V 0 bases and J 1 base, with 7 bases left between them. The CDR3 DNA sequence: TGTGCCAGCAGCCAAGATGCCGGGTCTGGGGCCAACGTCCTGACTTTC. Residues: CASSQDAGSGANVLTF.

The chain uses TRBV10-3 and TRBJ1-5; 8 bases agree with TRBD1. CDR1 and CDR2 from the germline V gene are ENHRY and SYGVKD. The CDR3 contains 14 residues. V lost 6 bases, J lost 2 bases, and 3 bases stayed unmatched. The CDR3 is CAISEGQGNQPQHF. In DNA form, the CDR3 reads TGTGCCATCAGCGAGGGACAGGGCAATCAGCCCCAGCATTTT.

V and J are TRBV5-1 and TRBJ1-4, with D possibly TRBD1 on 6 matching bases. Germline V CDR1 and CDR2: SGHRS, YFSETQ. The length of the CDR3 is 16 residues. V dropped 0 bases and J dropped 5 bases, with 14 bases sitting between them. CDR3 nucleotide sequence: TGCGCCAGCAGCTTGGAGGTCCAGGGGCAGAATGAAAAACTGTTTTTT. This encodes CASSLEVQGQNEKLFF.

This clonotype occurred many times. The V call is TRBV5-1, the J call TRBJ2-3; 7 positions match TRBD2. V was pared by 4 bases and J by 4 bases, with 6 bases of the junction left unmatched. The germline CDR1 and CDR2 sequences are SGHRS and YFSETQ. The CDR3 is 14 residues long. The CDR3 region is CASSPGLVSDTQYF. CDR3 bases: TGCGCCAGCAGCCCCGGACTAGTGTCAGATACGCAGTATTTT.

This clonotype is medium-sized by share. The V call is TRBV7-2, the J call TRBJ2-3; D is tentatively TRBD1 or TRBD2 (5 bases each). The CDR3 length is 12 residues. The V gene's germline CDR1 is SGHTA and CDR2 FQGNSA. The V and J ends lost 5 bases and 8 bases respectively, with 11 bases between them. This chain's CDR3 is CASSQSGTTQYF. As DNA, the CDR3 is TGTGCCAGCAGCCAATCCGGGACTACGCAGTATTTT.

The rearrangement links TRBV11-2 to TRBJ2-2; D uncertain. CDR1 SGHAT and CDR2 FQNNGV come from the germline V gene. The CDR3 sequence is 12 residues long. V dropped 5 bases and J dropped 5 bases, with 6 bases sitting between them. CDR3 coding DNA: TGTGCCAGCAGCCCAGAAACCGGGGAGCTGTTTTTT. Amino acids: CASSPETGELFF.

V usage is TRBV11-2 and J usage is TRBJ2-3; no clear D gene. CDR1 and CDR2 (germline): SGHAT, FQNNGV. V shed 5 bases and J shed 5 bases, with 8 bases lying between them. There are 12 residues in the CDR3. CDR3 residues: CASSPKGDTQYF. CDR3 in DNA: TGTGCCAGCAGCCCCAAGGGAGATACGCAGTATTTT.

This clonotype has ten or more counts. The CDR3 DNA sequence: TGTGCCAGCAGCCAATCGGGCGCGGCCACTGAAGCTTTCTTT. It is translated as CASSQSGAATEAFF. The chain is built from TRBV3-1 and TRBJ1-1; D is unclear. The ends were cut back, 2 bases at V and 4 bases at J, with 11 bases in the middle. The CDR3 runs 14 residues. Germline CDR1 is LGHDT and CDR2 is YNNKEL (reference sequence). Complete variable domain (other parts from reference TRBV3-1 and TRBJ1-1): DTAVSQTPKYLVTQMGNDKSIKCEQNLGHDTMYWYKQDSKKFLKIMFSYNNKELIINETVPNRFSPKSPDKAHLNLHINSLELGDSAVYFCASSQSGAATEAFFGQGTRLTVV.

This clonotype was recorded a few times. The chain is built from TRBV28 and TRBJ1-4, with TRBD1 as a possible D gene (6 bases). The CDR3 is made up of 14 amino acids. Germline V gene lookup returns CDR1 MDHEN and CDR2 SYDVKM. The V and J ends lost 8 bases and 4 bases respectively, with 14 bases between them. DNA for the CDR3: TGTGCCAGCGGAGAGGGGGTGTTTAATGAAAAACTGTTTTTT. The encoded protein is CASGEGVFNEKLFF.

V and J are TRBV11-2 and TRBJ1-1; D is unclear. This CDR3 has 15 amino acids. Germline CDR1 is SGHAT and CDR2 is FQNNGV. V shed 5 bases and J shed 1 base, with 14 bases lying between them. CDR3 nucleotide sequence: TGTGCCAGCAGCCGGGTACGTCAGAAGAACACTGAAGCTTTCTTT. It codes for CASSRVRQKNTEAFF.

This clonotype was detected only a few times. The chain couples TRBV28 to TRBJ2-7, with 8 bases identical to TRBD1. Germline V gene lookup returns CDR1 MDHEN and CDR2 SYDVKM. The CDR3 loop spans 15 amino acids. Trimming took 6 bases from V and 4 from J; bases not matched to a gene: 11. The DNA of the CDR3 is TGTGCCAGCAGCACCCGCGGGACAGGTAGTTACGAGCAGTACTTC. Translated, it gives CASSTRGTGSYEQYF.

This clonotype occurred a few times. The rearrangement joins TRBV29-1 to TRBJ2-1; 14 bases agree with TRBD2. The V segment lost 6 bases and the J segment 0 bases; nucleotides outside the gene matches: 4. The germline V gene has CDR1 SQVTM and CDR2 ANQGSEA. This CDR3 comprises 16 residues. CDR3 sequence: CSVKGTSGGSYNEQFF. In DNA, the CDR3 is TGCAGCGTGAAGGGGACTAGCGGGGGCTCCTACAATGAGCAGTTCTTC.

This clonotype showed up many times. V gene TRBV5-4 combines with J gene TRBJ2-1; 7 bases align to TRBD2. The length of the CDR3 is 15 residues. V lost 4 bases and J lost 5; bases outside the gene matches: 9. Germline V gene data show CDR1 as SGHNT and CDR2 as YYREEE (reference sequence). CDR3 sequence (DNA): TGTGCCAGCAGCCCGGGGGGACCGAATAACAATGAGCAGTTCTTC. Translation: CASSPGGPNNNEQFF.

V usage is TRBV29-1 and J usage is TRBJ1-2; D gene ambiguous. The V gene lost 7 bases and the J gene lost 3 bases, with 9 bases spanning the gap. CDR3 length: 11 amino acids. CDR1 is SQVTM and CDR2 is ANQGSEA in the germline V gene. CDR3 in amino acids: CSARHDYGYTF. In DNA form, the CDR3 reads TGCAGCGCCCGACACGACTATGGCTACACCTTC.

This clonotype was counted between two and nine times. The rearrangement links TRBV12-3 or TRBV12-4 to TRBJ2-1; 13 nucleotides align to TRBD2. V lost 5 bases and J lost 8; bases outside the gene matches: 12. The CDR3 sequence is 17 residues long. CDR3 nucleotide sequence: TGTGCCAGCAGTGTCTCGTTAAGACTAGCGGGGGGCTATGAGCAGTTCTTC. Amino acid sequence: CASSVSLRLAGGYEQFF.

This clonotype was recorded many times. The rearrangement links TRBV7-2 to TRBJ2-7; 7 bases are a match to TRBD2. The CDR3 runs to 16 residues. V trimming: 5 bases; J trimming: 2 bases; junction bases outside the gene matches: 12. CDR1 and CDR2 from the germline V gene are SGHTA and FQGNSA. DNA for the CDR3: TGTGCCAGCAGCCCAGGTAGCGGGTTCCGAACCTACGAGCAGTACTTC. As protein: CASSPGSGFRTYEQYF.

This clonotype was seen ten or more times. The chain is built from TRBV12-3 or TRBV12-4 and TRBJ1-1, with D unresolved. The CDR3 is 15 amino acids. The V gene lost 3 bases and the J gene lost 6 bases, with 17 bases spanning the gap. The CDR3 coding sequence is TGTGCCAGCAGTTTGGGCAGCGGGCGCGAGGCTGAAGCTTTCTTT. Protein product: CASSLGSGREAEAFF.

This clonotype was seen a handful of times. The gene calls are TRBV2 and TRBJ1-1; D might be TRBD1 (6 bases). The CDR3 consists of 13 residues. Per germline, CDR1 SNHLY and CDR2 FYNNEI. Between the trimmed V and J ends, which lost 9 bases and 4 bases, there was a span of 15 bases. In DNA, the CDR3 is TGTGCCAGAAACAGGGAAGTGAGCACTGAAGCTTTCTTT. It codes for CARNREVSTEAFF.

The sample holds a few counts of this clonotype. The chain links TRBV9 to TRBJ2-3; tentatively, D is TRBD2 (5 bases). This CDR3 is built from 14 residues. Trimming removed 4 bases from V and 4 bases from J, with 13 bases in between. Germline V gene sequence: CDR1 SGDLS, CDR2 YYNGEE. The chain's CDR3 is CASSTDGNSDTQYF. The CDR3 DNA reads TGTGCCAGCAGCACTGACGGGAACTCAGATACGCAGTATTTT.

This clonotype has at least ten counts. The chain joins TRBV20-1 to TRBJ1-6; D might be TRBD1 (5 bases). Germline CDR1 and CDR2: DFQATT and SNEGSKA (reference sequence). The ends were cut back, 1 base at V and 7 bases at J, with 8 bases in the middle. This CDR3 contains 13 residues. Here the CDR3 DNA reads TGCAGTGCTAGAGGGGACTCAAATTCACCCCTCCACTTT. Translated: CSARGDSNSPLHF.

The chain links TRBV7-2 to TRBJ2-7; 11 bases line up with TRBD2. CDR3 length: 14 residues. The J segment lost 7 bases and the V segment lost 6 bases, leaving 8 bases of the junction unmatched. CDR1 SGHTA and CDR2 FQGNSA come from the germline V gene. The CDR3 reads CASSPLAGGGEQYF. Written as DNA, the CDR3 is TGTGCCAGCAGTCCTCTAGCGGGAGGAGGGGAGCAGTACTTC.

This clonotype was detected ten times or more. This chain links TRBV18 with TRBJ2-5, with TRBD2 identical over 10 bases. CDR1 KGHSH and CDR2 LQKENI come from the germline V gene. CDR3 length: 15 residues. J was trimmed by 2 bases and V by 6 bases; bases with no gene match: 6. CDR3 sequence (DNA): TGTGCCAGCTCGCTTGGACTAGCGGAACAAGAGACCCAGTACTTC. This gives the protein CASSLGLAEQETQYF.

There are a few counts of this clonotype. This chain connects TRBV7-2 to TRBJ1-1; a possible D gene is TRBD1 (5 bases). The CDR3 has 14 residues. Germline CDR1 is SGHTA and CDR2 is FQGNSA. Between the trimmed V and J ends, which lost 5 bases and 4 bases, there was a span of 14 bases. This CDR3 reads CASSPLGGVTEAFF. The CDR3 DNA reads TGTGCCAGCAGCCCGCTGGGGGGGGTCACTGAAGCTTTCTTT.

The rearrangement joins TRBV7-2 to TRBJ2-2; D not resolved. The CDR3 has 14 amino acids. V lost 3 bases and J 6 bases, leaving 11 bases between the germline ends. Looked up from germline, CDR1 is SGHTA and CDR2 is FQGNSA. CDR3 loop: CASSFTYGAGELFF. The CDR3 nucleotides read TGTGCCAGCAGCTTCACCTATGGGGCCGGGGAGCTGTTTTTT.